This T cell receptor (beta chain) appears in the sequencing data of a study of low-dose radiotherapy and immunotherapy resistance in tumors. At the level of the study: Every two weeks, the protocol called for intravenous cyclophosphamide at 200 mg/m2. It was given one day before each radiation and immunotherapy administration.

The CDR3 has 12 amino acids. V lost 5 bases and J lost 6, with 12 bases in between. Germline V lookup: CDR1 DFQATT, CDR2 SNEGSKA (reference sequence). Time point in this sample: after trial treatment. The treatment is: LDRT plus nivolumab, ipilimumab, low-dose cyclophosphamide and aspirin (RACIN trial). First-strand cDNA used TRAV- and TRBV-specific primers, covering alpha and beta chains. Amplification, which lasted 15 to 20 PCR cycles, used a constant-region primer and V-primer adapter to amplify TCRs. TCRdb used MiXCR to reprocess the reads, holding one entry per CDR3 protein. The data contain 50,000 or so distinct CDR3 sequences, around 23% of them singletons. This clonotype was counted many times.

The chain carries TRBV20-1 and TRBJ2-3, with a tentative D call TRBD2 (5 bases). The material was PBMCs, obtained after low-dose radiotherapy plus immunotherapy. The TCR originated in a male donor with prostate cancer. The CDR3 spells CSAASTRDTQYF. As DNA, the CDR3 is TGCAGTGCTGCATCTACTAGGGATACGCAGTATTTT.